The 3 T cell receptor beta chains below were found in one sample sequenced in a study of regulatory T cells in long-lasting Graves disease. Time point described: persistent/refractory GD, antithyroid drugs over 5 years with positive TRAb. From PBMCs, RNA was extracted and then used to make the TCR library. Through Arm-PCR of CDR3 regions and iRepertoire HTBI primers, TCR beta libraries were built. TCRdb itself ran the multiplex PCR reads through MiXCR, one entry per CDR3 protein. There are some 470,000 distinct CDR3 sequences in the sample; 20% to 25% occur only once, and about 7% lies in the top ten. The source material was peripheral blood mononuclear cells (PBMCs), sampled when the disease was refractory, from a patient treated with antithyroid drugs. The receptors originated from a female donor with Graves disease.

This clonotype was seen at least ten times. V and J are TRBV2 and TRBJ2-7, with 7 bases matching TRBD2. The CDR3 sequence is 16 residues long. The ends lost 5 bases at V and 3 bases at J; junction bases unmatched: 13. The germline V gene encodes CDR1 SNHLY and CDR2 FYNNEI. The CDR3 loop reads CASSSGRGLDHYEQYF. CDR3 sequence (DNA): TGTGCCAGCAGTTCGGGGCGGGGGTTAGACCACTACGAGCAGTACTTC.

This CDR3 reads CASSTILAGSLETQYF. The DNA for the CDR3 is TGTGCCAGTAGTACAATACTAGCGGGGTCGTTGGAGACCCAGTACTTC. The gene calls are TRBV19 and TRBJ2-5, with 10 nucleotides matching TRBD2. The CDR3 spans 16 residues. Germline CDR1 LNHDA, CDR2 SQIVND (reference sequence). J lost 5 bases, V lost 4 bases, and 10 bases had no gene match.

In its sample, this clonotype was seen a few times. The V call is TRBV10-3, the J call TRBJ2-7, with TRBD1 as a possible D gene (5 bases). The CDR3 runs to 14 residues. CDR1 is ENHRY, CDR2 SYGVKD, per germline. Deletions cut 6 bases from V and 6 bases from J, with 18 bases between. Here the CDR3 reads CAIRKPDTPGEQYF. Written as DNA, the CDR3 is TGTGCCATCAGGAAACCGGACACCCCGGGCGAGCAGTACTTC.